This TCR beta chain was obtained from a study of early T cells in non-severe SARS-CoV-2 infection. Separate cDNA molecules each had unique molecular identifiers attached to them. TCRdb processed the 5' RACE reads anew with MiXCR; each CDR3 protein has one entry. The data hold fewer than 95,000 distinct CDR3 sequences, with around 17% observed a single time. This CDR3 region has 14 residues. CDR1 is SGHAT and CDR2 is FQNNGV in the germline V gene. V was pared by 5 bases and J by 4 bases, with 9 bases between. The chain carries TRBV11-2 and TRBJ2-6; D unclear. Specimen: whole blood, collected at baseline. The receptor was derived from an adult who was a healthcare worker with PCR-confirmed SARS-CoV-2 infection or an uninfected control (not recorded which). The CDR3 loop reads CASSRNSGANVLTF. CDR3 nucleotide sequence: TGTGCCAGCAGCAGAAACTCCGGGGCCAACGTCCTGACTTTC.